Sequencing of this TCR beta chain was carried out in a study of blood T cell repertoires in COVID-19. The overall study: Samples representing acute and convalescent COVID-19 were sourced from the United States, Italy and Spain. Nucleic acid was either cDNA or gDNA, and it came from T cells, B-cell-depleted T cells, or PBMCs.

This clone was detected only a few times. Authors' methods: Cell counts per sample came from amplifying reference gene primers. Measured with immunoSEQ multiplex PCR; TCRdb has only the in-frame clones, and not every one. V, J and clone size reflect that table, while D and trimming were determined from the DNA. Here the sample spans 200,000 or so clones, roughly 84% being singletons. The TCR was taken from a human donor in a cohort sampled during active COVID-19. The source material was peripheral blood.

CDR3 coding DNA: TGTGCCAGCAGCGTAGTAGAAGGACCAGGGGATGGCTACACCTTC. The encoded protein is CASSVVEGPGDGYTF. The chain links TRBV9 to TRBJ1-2, with a tentative D call TRBD1 (6 bases). Germline CDR1 SGDLS, CDR2 YYNGEE. V gave up 0 bases and J gave up 6 bases, with 15 bases separating them. The CDR3 sequence is 15 residues long.